The entry below gives a single T cell receptor beta chain sequence along with its context. TCRdb re-derived calls from the 5' RACE reads in MiXCR, one entry per CDR3 protein. In the table there are some 100,000 distinct CDR3 sequences, approximately 15% of which are singletons. The data derive from a study of early T cells in non-severe SARS-CoV-2 infection. The sample taken for sequencing was whole blood. The TCR originated in an adult who was a healthcare worker with PCR-confirmed SARS-CoV-2 infection or an uninfected control (not recorded which).

The CDR3 reads CASTSGYGYTF. The CDR3 DNA sequence: TGTGCCAGCACGTCAGGGTATGGCTACACCTTC. The chain recombines TRBV3-1 with TRBJ1-2, with a weak D call TRBD1 (5 bases). This CDR3 is built from 11 residues. V was pared by 7 bases and J by 5 bases, with 8 bases between. Germline V gene lookup returns CDR1 LGHDT and CDR2 YNNKEL (reference sequence). Complete variable domain (other parts from reference TRBV3-1 and TRBJ1-2): DTAVSQTPKYLVTQMGNDKSIKCEQNLGHDTMYWYKQDSKKFLKIMFSYNNKELIINETVPNRFSPKSPDKAHLNLHINSLELGDSAVYFCASTSGYGYTFGSGTRLTVV.